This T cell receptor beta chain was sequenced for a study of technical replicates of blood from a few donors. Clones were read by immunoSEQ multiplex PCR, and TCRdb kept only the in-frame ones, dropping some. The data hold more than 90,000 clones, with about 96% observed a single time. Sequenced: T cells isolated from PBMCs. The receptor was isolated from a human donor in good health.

The CDR3 loop reads CASSEAVSLPLAGGTRDEQFF. Here the CDR3 DNA reads TGTGCCAGCAGTGAAGCGGTATCGCTTCCCTTAGCGGGAGGGACAAGGGATGAGCAGTTCTTC. The rearrangement joins TRBV2 to TRBJ2-1, with TRBD2 identical over 11 bases. V was pared by 0 bases and J by 8 bases, with 21 bases of the junction left unmatched. This CDR3 contains 21 residues. Germline V lookup: CDR1 SNHLY, CDR2 FYNNEI.